This entry features one TCR beta chain sequence. TCRdb redid the calling of the 5' RACE reads with MiXCR, one entry per CDR3 protein. The table lists approximately 500,000 distinct CDR3 sequences, around 24% of them singletons, with about 3% in the top ten. The data derive from a study of identical twins. The sample also formed part of further work on T cells expressing NK-cell markers.

The sequencing input was CD4+ T cells sorted from blood. The sequence was obtained from a young woman in good health.

The CDR3: CASSSRYGGFQPQHF. The CDR3 coding sequence is TGTGCCAGCAGCTCAAGGTATGGGGGCTTTCAGCCCCAGCATTTT. The chain combines TRBV7-2 with TRBJ1-5; perhaps TRBD1 as D (6 bases). This CDR3 is built from 15 residues. Germline V lookup: CDR1 SGHTA, CDR2 FQGNSA. Trimming removed 4 bases from V and 6 bases from J, with 16 bases in between. Full variable domain (remainder filled in from reference TRBV7-2 and TRBJ1-5): GAGVSQSPSNKVTEKGKDVELRCDPISGHTALYWYRQSLGQGLEFLIYFQGNSAPDKSGLPSDRFSAERTGGSVSTLTIQRTQQEDSAVYLCASSSRYGGFQPQHFGDGTRLSIL.